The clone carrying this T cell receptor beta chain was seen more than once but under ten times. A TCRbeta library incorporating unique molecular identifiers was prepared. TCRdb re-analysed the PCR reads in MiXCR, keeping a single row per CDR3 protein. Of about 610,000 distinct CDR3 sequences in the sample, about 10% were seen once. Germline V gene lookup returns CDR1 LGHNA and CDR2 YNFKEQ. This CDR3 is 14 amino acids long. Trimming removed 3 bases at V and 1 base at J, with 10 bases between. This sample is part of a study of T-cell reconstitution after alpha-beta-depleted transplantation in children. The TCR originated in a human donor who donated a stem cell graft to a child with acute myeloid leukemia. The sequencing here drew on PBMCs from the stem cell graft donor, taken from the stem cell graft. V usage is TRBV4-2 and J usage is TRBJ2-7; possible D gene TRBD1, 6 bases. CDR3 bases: TGTGCCAGCAGCCATACTAGGGGGTCCTACGAGCAGTACTTC. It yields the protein CASSHTRGSYEQYF.